Below, 8 T cell receptor beta chains from the same sample are listed, as sequenced in a study of blood T cell repertoires in COVID-19. Data came from immunoSEQ multiplex PCR; TCRdb stores just in-frame clones and leaves some out. In the table there are just under 45,000 clones, 87% of which are singletons. The sample was peripheral blood. All receptors come from a woman older than 75 in a cohort sampled during active or convalescent COVID-19.

This clone was observed a few times. The chain has TRBV5-4 and TRBJ2-7, with 10 bases lining up with TRBD1. Germline lookup yields CDR1 SGHNT and CDR2 YYREEE (reference sequence). Trimming at V came to 3 bases and at J to 8 bases, leaving 11 bases not matched to a gene. The CDR3 is made up of 15 amino acids. CDR3 sequence reads: CASSSDGTGEAKQYF. The CDR3 DNA is TGTGCCAGCAGCTCAGACGGGACAGGGGAAGCGAAGCAGTACTTC.

The CDR3 reads CASSPQGYSNYGYTF. The DNA of the CDR3 is TGTGCCAGCAGTCCTCAGGGGTATTCTAACTATGGCTACACCTTC. The genes are TRBV7-2 and TRBJ1-2; maybe TRBD1 (6 bases). Germline V lookup: CDR1 SGHTA, CDR2 FQGNSA. The V end was cut by 6 bases, the J end by 0 bases, with 14 bases between. The CDR3 extends over 15 amino acids.

The rearrangement uses TRBV19 and TRBJ2-1; D is perhaps TRBD2 (6 bases). The V gene's germline CDR1 is LNHDA and CDR2 SQIVND (reference sequence). The CDR3 covers 15 residues. V lost 6 bases, J lost 4 bases, and 16 bases lay in between. The CDR3 DNA sequence: TGTGCCAGTAGCAAACTAGCCGGGTATTACAATGAGCAGTTCTTC. This gives the protein CASSKLAGYYNEQFF.

This clone has a single count. CDR3 residues: CATTLAGGGETQYF. CDR3 nucleotide sequence: TGTGCCACCACTCTAGCGGGGGGCGGGGAGACCCAGTACTTC. The rearrangement uses TRBV10-3 and TRBJ2-5; 11 nucleotides agree with TRBD2. The CDR3 has 14 amino acids. V gave up 10 bases and J gave up 5 bases; unmatched junction bases: 9. Per germline, CDR1 ENHRY and CDR2 SYGVKD.

This clone was observed a single time. The DNA of the CDR3 is TGTGCCAGTAGTCCCGGGACTCACAATTCACCCCTCCACTTT. Protein product: CASSPGTHNSPLHF. This sequence joins TRBV19 and TRBJ1-6, with a tentative D call TRBD1 (5 bases). Deletions cut 5 bases from V and 7 bases from J, with 12 bases between. The CDR3 has 14 amino acids. CDR1 is LNHDA and CDR2 is SQIVND in the germline V gene (reference sequence).

The rearrangement uses TRBV11-3 and TRBJ2-7; 8 bases match TRBD2. This CDR3 spans 11 amino acids. CDR1 and CDR2 (germline): SGHNT, YENEEA. The CDR3 DNA sequence: TGTGCTAGCGGGACTGGATACGAGCAGTACTTC. This encodes CASGTGYEQYF.

This chain joins TRBV19 and TRBJ2-3; 8 bases align to TRBD2. CDR1 is LNHDA and CDR2 is SQIVND in the germline V gene (reference sequence). The CDR3 contains 16 residues. V lost 1 base to trimming and J lost 6 bases; unmatched junction nucleotides: 9. In DNA, the CDR3 is TGTGCCAGTAGTATAGGGAGTAGCGGGGTATCGGATACGCAGTATTTT. Translating gives CASSIGSSGVSDTQYF.

This rearrangement joins TRBV25-1 to TRBJ2-7; possible D gene TRBD2, 6 bases. Germline CDR1 reads MGHDK; CDR2 reads SYGVNS. The V and J ends lost 1 base and 6 bases respectively, with 22 bases between them. CDR3 length: 17 amino acids. DNA for the CDR3: TGTGCCAGCAGTGAATCTCTACTACAGGAGGGCCGGGTCGAGCAGTACTTC. It codes for CASSESLLQEGRVEQYF.